The sequence of this T cell receptor (beta chain) was determined in a study of shared clonotypes between healthy human individuals. Germline loops: CDR1 MDHEN, CDR2 SYDVKM. V shed 6 bases, J shed 4 bases, and the junction held 16 bases outside the gene matches. The CDR3 has 18 amino acids. Sequencing was at deep level. Only in-frame clones appear in the TCRdb table, and some are missing; sequencing was by immunoSEQ multiplex PCR. The repertoire holds about 490,000 clones, with about 85% as singletons. This TCR derives from a woman aged 40-49 years in good health. Some clones in this sample may be carry-over from other donors' samples. The chain joins TRBV28 to TRBJ2-7, with 12 bases that match TRBD2. Input material: PBMCs. The CDR3 protein is CASSPPSGRDPKEYEQYF. The CDR3 nucleotides are TGTGCCAGCAGCCCTCCTAGCGGGAGGGACCCTAAGGAATACGAGCAGTACTTC.